The 14 T cell receptor beta chains below all came from one sample that was sequenced in a study of blood T cell repertoires in COVID-19. Clones were sequenced by immunoSEQ multiplex PCR, and TCRdb holds only the in-frame ones, with some missing. The sample contains some 100,000 clones, less than 85% of which appear only once. Sequenced material: peripheral blood. The receptors stem from a woman aged 60 to 75 with acute or convalescent COVID-19.

The chain recombines TRBV30 with TRBJ1-1; TRBD1 is a possible D gene (6 bases). CDR3 length: 13 amino acids. CDR1 is GTSNPN, CDR2 SVGIG, per germline (reference sequence). Trimming took 3 bases from V and 3 from J, leaving 11 bases between them. Written as DNA, the CDR3 is TGTGCCTGGAGCAGGGGCCGGGACACTGAAGCTTTCTTT. It translates to CAWSRGRDTEAFF.

CDR3 in DNA: TGTGCCAGCAGCCGACCTCGGGACAGGGGGCCCTACGAGCAGTACTTC. Protein: CASSRPRDRGPYEQYF. This chain joins TRBV5-4 and TRBJ2-7; TRBD1 matches 12 bases. The CDR3 is 16 amino acids. Trimming took 4 bases from V and 2 from J; bases not matched to a gene: 7. In germline, CDR1 is SGHNT, CDR2 YYREEE (reference sequence).

The chain recombines TRBV7-9 with TRBJ2-7; possibly TRBD2 for D (6 bases). In germline, CDR1 is SEHNR, CDR2 FQNEAQ (reference sequence). V lost 5 bases and J 2 bases, leaving 16 bases between the germline ends. The CDR3 length is 15 residues. The CDR3 sequence is CASSQPGLMTYEQYF. The CDR3 coding sequence is TGTGCCAGCAGCCAACCGGGACTGATGACCTACGAGCAGTACTTC.

This chain connects TRBV12-3 or TRBV12-4 to TRBJ2-7, with 8 bases aligning to TRBD2. After removal of 7 bases from V and 5 bases from J, the junction contained 4 bases not matched to a gene. This CDR3 spans 12 amino acids. The DNA for the CDR3 is TGTGCCAGCAAAAGACTAGCGCACGAGCAGTACTTC. Its protein product is CASKRLAHEQYF.

V is TRBV7-3 and J is TRBJ2-3; 9 nucleotides align to TRBD2. CDR3 size: 16 residues. Germline V gene data show CDR1 as SGHTA and CDR2 as FQGTGA. Trimming cost V 1 base and J 2 bases; bases outside gene matches: 4. CDR3 in DNA: TGTGCCAGCAGCTTAATGGGACTAGCAAACACAGATACGCAGTATTTT. Encoded protein: CASSLMGLANTDTQYF.

Here the CDR3 reads CASSLTRAQPQHF. The CDR3 nucleotides read TGTGCCAGCAGTTTAACCAGGGCCCAGCCCCAGCATTTT. The chain recombines TRBV12-3 or TRBV12-4 with TRBJ1-5, with D possibly matching TRBD1 (5 bases). V dropped 2 bases and J dropped 7 bases, with 9 bases sitting between them. The CDR3 covers 13 residues.

The chain uses TRBV19 and TRBJ1-5; 8 bases agree with TRBD1. The CDR3 is 14 amino acids. Per the germline V gene, CDR1 is LNHDA and CDR2 is SQIVND (reference sequence). The junction had 2 bases not matched to a gene; V was cut back by 5 bases and J by 2 bases. The CDR3 nucleotides read TGTGCCAGTAGTCAGGGGGCAGGCAATCAGCCCCAGCATTTT. Translated, it gives CASSQGAGNQPQHF.

The V gene is TRBV6-5, the J gene TRBJ1-2, with 7 nucleotides matching TRBD1. CDR1 MNHEY and CDR2 SVGAGI come from the germline V gene. CDR3 length equals 15 residues. Losses at the gene ends were 2 bases for V and 3 bases for J; bases not matched to a gene: 6. The CDR3 DNA sequence: TGTGCCAGCAGTTACCGCCCCAGGGGGGACTATGGCTACACCTTC. Amino acids: CASSYRPRGDYGYTF.

V usage is TRBV4-3 and J usage is TRBJ1-3; TRBD1 matches at 8 bases. The CDR3 spans 15 residues. Unmatched junction bases numbered 1, after V lost 1 base and J lost 2 bases. Germline V gene sequence: CDR1 LGHNA, CDR2 YSLEER. CDR3 in amino acids: CASSQGQGPGNTIYF. CDR3 DNA sequence: TGCGCCAGCAGCCAAGGACAGGGGCCTGGAAACACCATATATTTT.

The CDR3 spells CASNSGTGFIKDQPQHF. CDR3 DNA sequence: TGTGCCAGTAACTCCGGGACAGGGTTTATAAAGGATCAGCCCCAGCATTTT. This chain connects TRBV19 to TRBJ1-5, with TRBD1 matching over 9 bases. This CDR3 has 17 residues. The junction had 15 bases not matched to a gene; V was cut back by 7 bases and J by 5 bases. CDR1 LNHDA and CDR2 SQIVND come from the germline V gene (reference sequence).

V and J are TRBV10-3 and TRBJ1-1, with 8 bases that match TRBD1. There are 14 residues in the CDR3. The germline V gene has CDR1 ENHRY and CDR2 SYGVKD. V dropped 3 bases and J dropped 1; count of bases not matched to a gene: 1. The CDR3 coding sequence is TGTGCCATCAGTGAAGGACAGGGGAACACTGAAGCTTTCTTT. Encoded protein: CAISEGQGNTEAFF.

V usage is TRBV5-6 and J usage is TRBJ2-2; a weak D match, TRBD1 (5 bases). Germline V gene data show CDR1 as SGHDT and CDR2 as YYEEEE. The V and J ends lost 4 bases and 6 bases respectively, with 19 bases between them. This CDR3 is 16 amino acids long. The CDR3 DNA follows: TGTGCCAGCAGCCGGTCGGCCCAGGGTACGCCCGGGGAGCTGTTTTTT. Protein product: CASSRSAQGTPGELFF.

The chain is built from TRBV3-1 (or the pseudogene TRBV3-2) and TRBJ2-1; TRBD2 matches 8 bases. The V gene end was trimmed by 3 bases and the J gene end by 7 bases; junction bases not matched to a gene: 14. Germline V gene lookup returns CDR1 LGHDT and CDR2 YNNKEL (reference sequence). The CDR3 sequence is 17 residues long. The CDR3 DNA reads as TGTGCCAGCAGCCATCAGGTGACGCGGGGGGAGGGTAATGAGCAGTTCTTC. Residues: CASSHQVTRGEGNEQFF.

The J gene is TRBJ2-3, the V gene TRBV5-1; 9 nucleotides agree with TRBD1. Trimming took 2 bases from V and 0 from J; bases not matched to a gene: 4. The CDR3 consists of 16 residues. Germline-derived CDR1 and CDR2 are SGHRS and YFSETQ. CDR3 region: CASSLQGASSTDTQYF. DNA of the CDR3: TGCGCCAGCAGCTTACAGGGGGCGAGTAGCACAGATACGCAGTATTTT.